This T cell receptor (beta chain) derives from a study of blood T cells in healthy people across ages. Study results and limitations: In older individuals, TCR beta diversity per million T cells was lower, falling roughly linearly with age. With donor CMV status unknown, expanded clonotype changes were possibly confounded. Compared with aged donors, long-lived donors showed fewer expanded clones, suggesting selection.

There are 18 residues in the CDR3. CDR1 SEHNR and CDR2 FQNEAQ come from the germline V gene (reference sequence). Trimming cost V 6 bases and J 1 base, with 22 bases left between them. With each sample, at least 5 micrograms of total RNA were extracted. It was with a sample-barcoded 5' primer and a J-beta primer mix that a second PCR of about 7 to 12 cycles was run. Each CDR3 protein is one row after TCRdb ran MiXCR on the 5' RACE reads. This table has almost 1 million distinct CDR3 sequences, just over 50% appearing once. Notes on this clonotype: The antigen remains unidentified.

The sample consisted of blood. This clonotype was sampled from a woman aged 60 to 75 in good health. The chain employs TRBV7-9 and TRBJ2-1; D call uncertain. The CDR3 here is CASSSRANYQASYNEQFF. The CDR3, as DNA: TGTGCCAGCAGTTCCCGCGCGAACTACCAGGCGTCCTACAATGAGCAGTTCTTC.